These 20 T cell receptor beta chains originate from one sample sequenced in a study of T cell changes during pregnancy in multiple sclerosis. Only in-frame clones appear in the TCRdb table, and some are missing; sequencing was by immunoSEQ multiplex PCR. This sample has around 19,000 clones; more than 70% occur once, and the top ten carry 9% to 10%. The input for sequencing was CD8+ T cells from peripheral blood mononuclear cells, taken after pregnancy. These receptors originate from a female donor with multiple sclerosis, enrolled in a pregnancy study.

The chain recombines TRBV6-5 with TRBJ2-5, with D maybe TRBD2 (5 bases). V lost 5 bases and J 5 bases, leaving 15 bases between the germline ends. The CDR3 totals 14 residues. The germline V gene has CDR1 MNHEY and CDR2 SVGAGI. The CDR3 DNA reads TGTGCCAGCAGTGCCGTTGGTAGGAGGGAGACCCAGTACTTC. The encoded protein is CASSAVGRRETQYF.

The chain employs TRBV27 and TRBJ1-6; 9 positions match TRBD1. CDR1 MNHEY and CDR2 SMNVEV come from the germline V gene (reference sequence). V lost 6 bases and J lost 7; bases outside the gene matches: 10. The CDR3 contains 16 residues. The CDR3 coding sequence is TGTGCCAGCAGCCCAACAGGGGGCGAGGGCAATTCACCCCTCCACTTT. Its translation is CASSPTGGEGNSPLHF.

The chain carries TRBV5-4 and TRBJ2-3; TRBD2 matches at 9 bases. CDR1 is SGHNT and CDR2 is YYREEE in the germline V gene (reference sequence). This CDR3 has 20 amino acids. J was trimmed by 3 bases and V by 3 bases; bases with no gene match: 20. The CDR3 region has the DNA TGTGCCAGCAGCTCGACGATAGCGGGAGCCACCTCTTCGGGGACAGATACGCAGTATTTT. It yields the protein CASSSTIAGATSSGTDTQYF.

The chain carries TRBV19 and TRBJ1-2, with D possibly TRBD1 on 6 matching bases. CDR1 is LNHDA, CDR2 SQIVND, per germline (reference sequence). V was shortened by 5 bases and J by 2 bases, with 12 bases between the two germline ends. This CDR3 spans 14 amino acids. CDR3 loop: CASSPRTENYGYTF. DNA for the CDR3: TGTGCCAGTAGTCCTCGGACAGAAAACTATGGCTACACCTTC. The variable domain in full, completed from reference TRBV19 and TRBJ1-2, reads DGGITQSPKYLFRKEGQNVTLSCEQNLNHDAMYWYRQDPGQGLRLIYYSQIVNDFQKGDIAEGYSVSREKKESFPLTVTSAQKNPTAFYLCASSPRTENYGYTFGSGTRLTVV.

The sample holds one count of this clone. V usage is TRBV5-6 and J usage is TRBJ2-2, with D possibly TRBD2 on 6 matching bases. Germline V gene lookup returns CDR1 SGHDT and CDR2 YYEEEE. This CDR3 spans 16 amino acids. V was shortened by 3 bases and J by 2 bases, with 14 bases between the two germline ends. The CDR3 DNA reads TGTGCCAGCAGCTCTGAAACGGGACTTAACACCGGGGAGCTGTTTTTT. Its protein is CASSSETGLNTGELFF.

The chain couples TRBV7-3 to TRBJ1-2, with TRBD1 identical over 9 bases. CDR3 size: 17 residues. Germline values: CDR1 SGHTA, CDR2 FQGTGA. The ends lost 5 bases at V and 0 bases at J; junction bases unmatched: 10. The CDR3 region is CASSLLDRGGSNYGYTF. In DNA form, the CDR3 reads TGTGCCAGCAGCCTACTTGACAGGGGGGGGTCTAACTATGGCTACACCTTC.

The genes are TRBV6-1 and TRBJ2-3; TRBD2 is a possible D gene (6 bases). Deletions cut 7 bases from V and 6 bases from J, with 17 bases between. Germline V CDR1 and CDR2: MNHNS, SASEGT. The CDR3 is made up of 14 amino acids. CDR3 region: CASMALEGGDTQYF. The CDR3, as DNA: TGTGCCAGCATGGCACTAGAGGGAGGCGATACGCAGTATTTT.

CDR3 sequence reads: CASTSHMGSLGNSPLHF. The CDR3 nucleotides read TGTGCCAGCACTTCCCACATGGGGAGTTTGGGGAATTCACCCCTCCACTTT. The chain uses TRBV27 and TRBJ1-6; D gene uncertain. Trimming took off 7 bases at V and 7 bases at J, with 23 bases between the two ends. The CDR3 extends over 17 amino acids. The germline V gene has CDR1 MNHEY and CDR2 SMNVEV (reference sequence).

This chain connects TRBV9 to TRBJ2-5; 8 nucleotides line up with TRBD1. Trimming removed 3 bases from V and 4 bases from J; junction bases left unmatched: 8. The CDR3 is made up of 15 amino acids. Germline values: CDR1 SGDLS, CDR2 YYNGEE. Here the CDR3 reads CASSDAGGASETQYF. In DNA, the CDR3 is TGTGCCAGCAGCGATGCAGGGGGCGCCTCAGAGACCCAGTACTTC.

The genes are TRBV27 and TRBJ2-1; the match to TRBD2 covers 13 bases. Unmatched junction bases numbered 11, after V lost 6 bases and J lost 9 bases. The germline gives CDR1 MNHEY, CDR2 SMNVEV (reference sequence). This CDR3 contains 16 residues. For the CDR3, the DNA is TGTGCCAGCAGCCGCCCCGGACTAGCGGGAGCCACTGAGCAGTTCTTC. This sequence encodes CASSRPGLAGATEQFF.

This chain joins TRBV19 and TRBJ2-2, with a tentative D call TRBD2 (6 bases). The CDR3 has 12 residues. The V gene lost 4 bases and the J gene lost 6 bases, with 6 bases spanning the gap. CDR1 and CDR2 from the germline V gene are LNHDA and SQIVND (reference sequence). CDR3 sequence reads: CASSRGAGELFF. The CDR3, as DNA: TGTGCCAGTAGTAGGGGGGCCGGGGAGCTGTTTTTT.

J is TRBJ1-2 and V is TRBV7-3; 8 positions agree with TRBD1. The CDR3 extends over 14 amino acids. Germline V lookup: CDR1 SGHTA, CDR2 FQGTGA. The V and J ends lost 5 bases and 6 bases, in that order; junction bases with no gene match: 8. This CDR3 reads CASSPIGQGDGYTF. The CDR3 bases are TGTGCCAGCAGCCCAATCGGACAGGGAGATGGCTACACCTTC. Full variable domain (outside the CDR3, taken from reference TRBV7-3 and TRBJ1-2): GAGVSQTPSNKVTEKGKYVELRCDPISGHTALYWYRQSLGQGPEFLIYFQGTGAADDSGLPNDRFFAVRPEGSVSTLKIQRTERGDSAVYLCASSPIGQGDGYTFGSGTRLTVV.

This chain links TRBV6-1 with TRBJ1-5; 8 bases agree with TRBD1. Germline CDR1 reads MNHNS; CDR2 reads SASEGT. There are 15 residues in the CDR3. The junction had 5 bases not matched to a gene; V was cut back by 2 bases and J by 5 bases. CDR3 amino acids: CASSEFEQGDQPQHF. CDR3 DNA: TGTGCCAGCAGTGAATTTGAACAGGGGGATCAGCCCCAGCATTTT.

The rearrangement links TRBV29-1 to TRBJ1-6, with 10 positions matching TRBD1. The CDR3 spans 13 residues. With 7 bases clipped from V and 10 bases from J, the junction kept 7 bases outside the gene matches. Germline-derived CDR1 and CDR2 are SQVTM and ANQGSEA. The CDR3 is CSAGTGDGSPLHF. Written as DNA, the CDR3 is TGCAGCGCAGGGACAGGGGATGGGTCACCCCTCCACTTT.

This chain joins TRBV4-3 and TRBJ1-1; D uncertain. Germline lookup yields CDR1 LGHNA and CDR2 YSLEER. V shed 0 bases and J shed 1 base, with 9 bases lying between them. The CDR3 runs 15 residues. CDR3 loop: CASSQDEGWNTEAFF. In DNA, the CDR3 is TGCGCCAGCAGCCAAGATGAGGGTTGGAACACTGAAGCTTTCTTT.

This chain connects TRBV4-1 to TRBJ1-5; 8 bases are a match to TRBD1. Germline trimming cut 2 bases from V and 0 bases from J; bases unmatched to any gene: 6. Germline lookup yields CDR1 MGHRA and CDR2 YSYEKL. This CDR3 region has 17 residues. The chain's CDR3 is CASSQTDRGSSNQPQHF. The CDR3 DNA reads TGCGCCAGCAGCCAAACAGACAGGGGAAGTAGCAATCAGCCCCAGCATTTT.

The chain recombines TRBV19 with TRBJ2-1; 7 bases fit TRBD2. V lost 6 bases and J lost 1; bases outside the gene matches: 9. The CDR3 is 16 residues long. Germline V gene lookup returns CDR1 LNHDA and CDR2 SQIVND (reference sequence). The CDR3 region is CASSDGLGGSYNEQFF. The CDR3 nucleotides read TGTGCCAGTAGCGATGGACTAGGCGGGTCCTACAATGAGCAGTTCTTC.

The chain recombines TRBV6-5 with TRBJ2-3; 7 bases match TRBD1. Per the germline V gene, CDR1 is MNHEY and CDR2 is SVGAGI. J lost 2 bases, V lost 4 bases, and 3 bases had no gene match. The CDR3 length is 14 residues. CDR3 region: CASSSGTATDTQYF. The CDR3 DNA reads as TGTGCCAGCAGTTCCGGGACAGCCACAGATACGCAGTATTTT.

The chain couples TRBV9 to TRBJ2-7; 7 bases are shared with TRBD1. The CDR3 sequence is 14 residues long. Germline V gives CDR1 SGDLS, CDR2 YYNGEE. V dropped 4 bases and J dropped 3; count of bases not matched to a gene: 7. The CDR3 DNA reads as TGTGCCAGCAGCACCCGGGACAGTAACTACGAGCAGTACTTC. Encoded protein: CASSTRDSNYEQYF.

This chain joins TRBV27 and TRBJ1-1; D is unclear. Germline CDR1 MNHEY, CDR2 SMNVEV (reference sequence). This CDR3 spans 13 amino acids. The ends were cut back, 2 bases at V and 4 bases at J, with 8 bases in the middle. CDR3 in DNA: TGTGCCAGCAGTTTAGGAGCCCCCACTGAAGCTTTCTTT. Its translation: CASSLGAPTEAFF.